Sequencing of this TCR beta chain was carried out in a study of blood T cells in healthy people across ages. Every donor provided 8.5 to 10 milliliters of peripheral blood. Then a second PCR, running roughly 7 to 11 cycles, was carried out with a sample-barcoded 5' primer and a J-beta primer mix. Each of the samples gave a minimum of 2.5 million paired-end reads that contained CDR3. Using its own MiXCR run on the 5' RACE reads, TCRdb lists one record per CDR3 protein. The sample carries about 1.6 million distinct CDR3 sequences, about 35% recorded once. A note on this clonotype: As yet, its antigen is unknown.

Study conclusions and caveats: A roughly linear fall in TCR beta diversity per million T cells was seen with increasing age. Samples with more naive T cells showed higher observed beta diversity.

Per germline, CDR1 SGHTA and CDR2 FQGTGA. This CDR3 comprises 13 residues. Material for sequencing was blood. The rearrangement joins TRBV7-3 to TRBJ2-7; D remains unclear. Gene TRBJ2-5 matches the end of the DNA better, so the J call may be wrong. The clonotype originates from a woman in her twenties or thirties in good health. As DNA, the CDR3 is TGTGCCAGCAGCATCTCATCGCTGGAGACCCAGTACTTC. Amino acids: CASSISSLETQYF.